This T cell receptor (beta chain) came from a study of T cell changes during pregnancy in multiple sclerosis. Sequenced by immunoSEQ multiplex PCR; TCRdb stores in-frame clones only, minus some. The data contain about 70,000 clones, about nine tenths of them singletons. V lost 5 bases to trimming and J lost 2 bases; unmatched junction nucleotides: 5. Germline lookup yields CDR1 SGHVS and CDR2 FQNEAQ. This CDR3 has 14 amino acids. The input for sequencing was CD4+ T cells from peripheral blood mononuclear cells, taken after pregnancy. The receptor's source is a female donor with multiple sclerosis, enrolled in a pregnancy study. The chain joins TRBV7-8 to TRBJ1-2; TRBD1 matches at 7 bases. CDR3 region: CASSPGGQNYGYTF. The DNA for the CDR3 is TGTGCCAGCAGCCCCGGGGGACAGAACTATGGCTACACCTTC.